Listed here are 4 T cell receptor beta chains from one sample, sequenced in a study of blood T cell repertoires in COVID-19. The protocol was immunoSEQ multiplex PCR, while the TCRdb copy is restricted to in-frame clones and leaves out a portion. This table has around 63,000 clones, over 75% appearing once. Sequenced sample: peripheral blood. These receptors were taken from an older woman with COVID-19, enrolled during active disease.

The chain links TRBV7-9 to TRBJ2-2; 8 bases are shared with TRBD2. The junction had 5 bases not matched to a gene; V was cut back by 5 bases and J by 6 bases. The length of the CDR3 is 14 residues. Germline V gene data show CDR1 as SEHNR and CDR2 as FQNEAQ (reference sequence). CDR3 nucleotide sequence: TGTGCCAGCAGCCGTAGCGGGGTAGCCGGGGAGCTGTTTTTT. Translation gives CASSRSGVAGELFF.

The gene calls are TRBV2 and TRBJ2-5; 10 nucleotides align to TRBD2. CDR1 is SNHLY, CDR2 FYNNEI, per germline. The CDR3 sequence is 18 residues long. With V trimmed by 2 bases and J by 5 bases, 14 bases remained unmatched. The CDR3 sequence is CASSETGLAGVGMETQYF. CDR3 in DNA: TGTGCCAGCAGTGAAACGGGGCTAGCGGGAGTTGGGATGGAGACCCAGTACTTC.

This clone was observed a single time. The chain carries TRBV19 and TRBJ1-1; a weak D match, TRBD1 (6 bases). This CDR3 is 15 amino acids long. Trimming removed 0 bases at V and 4 bases at J, with 12 bases between. Germline assignment: CDR1 LNHDA and CDR2 SQIVND (reference sequence). The CDR3 DNA is TGTGCCAGTAGTATAGATACTAACAGGGTCACTGAAGCTTTCTTT. Translating it yields CASSIDTNRVTEAFF.

The gene calls are TRBV7-3 and TRBJ2-1; TRBD2 matches at 11 bases. Trimming cost V 2 bases and J 3 bases; bases outside gene matches: 9. Germline CDR1 SGHTA, CDR2 FQGTGA. This CDR3 region has 18 residues. CDR3 sequence (DNA): TGTGCCAGCAGCTTAGTTAGCGGGAGGGCCGTCAGCTACAATGAGCAGTTCTTC. This translates into CASSLVSGRAVSYNEQFF. Drawing the rest from reference TRBV7-3 and TRBJ2-1, the complete variable domain is GAGVSQTPSNKVTEKGKYVELRCDPISGHTALYWYRQSLGQGPEFLIYFQGTGAADDSGLPNDRFFAVRPEGSVSTLKIQRTERGDSAVYLCASSLVSGRAVSYNEQFFGPGTRLTVL.